This T cell receptor beta chain was obtained from a study of PD-1 blockade in classical Hodgkin lymphoma. Every one of the patients relapsed after autologous stem cell transplantation (brentuximab vedotin exposure was variable). Magnetic depletion of unwanted cells isolated CD4+ T cells from thawed PBMCs. The assay was immunoSEQ multiplex PCR, and TCRdb's table has in-frame clones only and misses some. The sample holds more than 9,500 clones, around 80% seen once. The sequence derives from a human donor with classical Hodgkin lymphoma. The sequencing used CD4+ T cells from blood, collected at baseline.

The CDR3 is CASSIARGGSNTGELFF. The CDR3 DNA reads TGTGCCAGTAGTATAGCTCGGGGAGGGTCGAACACCGGGGAGCTGTTTTTT. This chain uses TRBV19 with TRBJ2-2, with TRBD2 matching over 7 bases. Germline CDR1 LNHDA, CDR2 SQIVND (reference sequence). The ends lost 1 base at V and 0 bases at J; junction bases unmatched: 5. The CDR3 sequence is 17 residues long.